This T cell receptor (beta chain) comes out of a study of identical twins. General study findings and limits: Not following the same donors, the study drew its conclusions from cross-sectional statistical analysis. Some out-of-frame alpha sequences were shared by twins, and these showed excess low generation probability.

Of note for this clonotype: What it recognizes is unknown.

TCRdb passed the 5' RACE reads through MiXCR, listing each CDR3 protein once. This sample yields around 530,000 distinct CDR3 sequences, of which about 15% are seen a single time; 0.44% belongs to the top ten. Healthy Caucasian donors formed the entire cohort. Germline V gene sequence: CDR1 DFQATT, CDR2 SNEGSKA (reference sequence). This CDR3 has 12 residues. V was trimmed by 3 bases and J by 5 bases, leaving 8 bases between them. This sample was shared with a second study, whose subject was yellow fever vaccine responses in identical twins.

The receptor was derived from a woman younger than 30 in good health. The sequenced sample was CD4+ T cells sorted from blood. The chain is built from TRBV20-1 and TRBJ2-1; D is unresolved. The CDR3 reads CSASPWDNEQFF. The CDR3 DNA is TGCAGTGCTAGTCCCTGGGACAATGAGCAGTTCTTC.